Below, one T cell receptor beta chain is given with its context. These data originate in a study of cytomegalovirus exposure and HLA in healthy donors. Trimming took 0 bases from V and 3 from J, leaving 13 bases between them. From germline, CDR1 is MNHEY and CDR2 SVGAGI. This CDR3 comprises 16 residues. Sequenced by immunoSEQ multiplex PCR; TCRdb stores in-frame clones only, minus some. The table records approximately 140,000 clones, about 86% of them present only once. This TCR was sampled from a man aged 18 to 29 in good health and CMV-seronegative. Specimen: PBMCs. The chain combines TRBV6-5 with TRBJ2-3; D unresolved. The CDR3 DNA follows: TGTGCCAGCAGTTACTCGCTTTCGGGTTGGACAGATACGCAGTATTTT. It translates to CASSYSLSGWTDTQYF.